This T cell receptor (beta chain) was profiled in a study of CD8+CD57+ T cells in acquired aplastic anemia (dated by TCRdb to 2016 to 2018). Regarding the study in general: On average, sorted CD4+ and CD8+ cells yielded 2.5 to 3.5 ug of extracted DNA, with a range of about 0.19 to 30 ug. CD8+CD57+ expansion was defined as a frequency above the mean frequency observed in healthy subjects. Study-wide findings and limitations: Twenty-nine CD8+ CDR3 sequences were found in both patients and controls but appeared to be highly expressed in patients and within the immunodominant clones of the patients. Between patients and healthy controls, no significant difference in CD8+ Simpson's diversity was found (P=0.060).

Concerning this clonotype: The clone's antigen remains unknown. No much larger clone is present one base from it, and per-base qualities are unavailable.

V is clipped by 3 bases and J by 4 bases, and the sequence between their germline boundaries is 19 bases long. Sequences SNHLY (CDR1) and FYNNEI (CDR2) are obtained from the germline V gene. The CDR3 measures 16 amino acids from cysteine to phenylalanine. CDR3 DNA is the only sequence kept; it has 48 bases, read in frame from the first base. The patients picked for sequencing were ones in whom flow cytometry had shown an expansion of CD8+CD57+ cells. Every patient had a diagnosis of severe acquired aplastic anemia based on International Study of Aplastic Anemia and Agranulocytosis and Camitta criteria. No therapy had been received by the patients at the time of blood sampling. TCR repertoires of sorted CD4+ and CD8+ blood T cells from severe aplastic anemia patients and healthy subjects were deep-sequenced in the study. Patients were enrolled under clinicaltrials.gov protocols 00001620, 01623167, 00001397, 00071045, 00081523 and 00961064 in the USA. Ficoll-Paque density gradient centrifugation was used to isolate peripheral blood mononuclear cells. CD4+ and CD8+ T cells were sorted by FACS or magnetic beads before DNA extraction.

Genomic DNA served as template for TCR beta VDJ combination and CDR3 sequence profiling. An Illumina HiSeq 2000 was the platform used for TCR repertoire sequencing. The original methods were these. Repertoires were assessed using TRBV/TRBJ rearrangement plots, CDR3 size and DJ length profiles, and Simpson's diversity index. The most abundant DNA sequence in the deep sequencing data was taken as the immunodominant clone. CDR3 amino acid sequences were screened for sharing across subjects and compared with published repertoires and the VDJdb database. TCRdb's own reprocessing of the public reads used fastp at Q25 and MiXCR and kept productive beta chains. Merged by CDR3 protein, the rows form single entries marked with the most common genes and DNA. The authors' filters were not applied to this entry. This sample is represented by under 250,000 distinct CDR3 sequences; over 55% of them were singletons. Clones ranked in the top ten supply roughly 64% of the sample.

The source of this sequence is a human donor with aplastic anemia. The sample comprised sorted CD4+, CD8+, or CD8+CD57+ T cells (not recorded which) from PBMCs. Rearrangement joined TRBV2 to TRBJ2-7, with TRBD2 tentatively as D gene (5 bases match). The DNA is TGTGCCAGCAGTGAGACAAATCCCTCCACGGGGTACGAGCAGTACTTC. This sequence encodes CASSETNPSTGYEQYF.